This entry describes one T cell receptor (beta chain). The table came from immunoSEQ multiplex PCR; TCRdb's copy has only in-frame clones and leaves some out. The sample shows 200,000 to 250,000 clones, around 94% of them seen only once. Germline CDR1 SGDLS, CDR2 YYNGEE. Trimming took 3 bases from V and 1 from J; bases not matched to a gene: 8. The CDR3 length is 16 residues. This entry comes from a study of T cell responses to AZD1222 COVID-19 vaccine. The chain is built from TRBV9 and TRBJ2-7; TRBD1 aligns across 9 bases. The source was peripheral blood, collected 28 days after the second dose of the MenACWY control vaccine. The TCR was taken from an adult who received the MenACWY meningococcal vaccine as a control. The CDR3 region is CASSAEGGQGSYEQYF. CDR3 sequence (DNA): TGTGCCAGCAGCGCGGAGGGAGGACAGGGGTCCTACGAGCAGTACTTC.